This record covers a single T cell receptor beta chain. The data derive from a study of Graves' ophthalmopathy and Graves' hyperthyroidism. CDR3 size: 14 residues. Between the trimmed V and J ends, which lost 2 bases and 9 bases, there was a span of 16 bases. The germline V gene encodes CDR1 SGHVS and CDR2 FNYEAQ. The sequenced template was RNA, covering the TCR beta CDR3 region. An opening RT-PCR round employed HTBI primers and preceded a second-round multiplex PCR. TCRdb re-derived calls from the multiplex PCR reads in MiXCR, one entry per CDR3 protein. The sample consists of roughly 36,000 distinct CDR3 sequences, 45% to 55% of them appearing once.

The rearrangement uses TRBV7-6 and TRBJ2-5, with no clear D. Sequencing used peripheral blood. The sequence was obtained from an adult woman with stable Graves' hyperthyroidism. CDR3 loop: CASSLLGGNQPQYF. The DNA of the CDR3 is TGTGCCAGCAGCTTACTCGGTGGCAATCAGCCCCAGTACTTC.